The 24 T cell receptor beta chains below were found in one sample sequenced in a study of metastatic and nonmetastatic thyroid tumors. Patients were all untreated before their thyroid surgery. TCRdb reanalyzed the PCR reads via MiXCR. Among about 42,000 clones listed, about 12% were seen once. The specimen sequenced was blood. Receptors were obtained from a male donor with papillary thyroid cancer or a benign thyroid nodule (not recorded which). Some clones in this sample may be carry-over from other donors' samples.

As for this clone: A read error is possible here, since a much larger clone lies one base away. Other DNA sequences from this sample encode an identical CDR3 as well. This chain uses TRBV10-3 with TRBJ2-5, with D unresolved. The CDR3 consists of 12 residues. The germline gives CDR1 ENHRY, CDR2 SYGVKD. The CDR3 sequence is CAISGTQETQYF. The CDR3 bases are TGTGCCATCAGTGGAACCCAAGAGACACAGTACTTC.

This chain links TRBV28 with TRBJ2-3; TRBD2 agrees at 9 bases. This CDR3 contains 18 residues. Germline V gene data show CDR1 as MDHEN and CDR2 as SYDVKM. The J segment lost 4 bases and the V segment lost 0 bases, leaving 11 bases of the junction unmatched. Here the CDR3 reads CASSLWVRTSARADTQYF. In DNA, the CDR3 is TGTGCCAGCAGTTTATGGGTTCGGACTAGCGCCCGAGCAGATACGCAGTATTTT.

This clone was recorded many times. The chain is built from TRBV6-2 or TRBV6-3 and TRBJ2-2, with 9 nucleotides matching TRBD1. Per the germline V gene, CDR1 is MNHEY and CDR2 is SVGEGT. Trimming cost V 6 bases and J 3 bases; bases outside gene matches: 14. CDR3 size: 18 residues. CDR3 loop: CASSQEPGQGPYTGELFF. The CDR3 nucleotides are TGTGCCAGCAGCCAAGAACCGGGACAGGGACCCTACACCGGGGAGCTGTTTTTT.

The J gene is TRBJ2-7, the V gene TRBV5-1; weak D call: TRBD2 (5 bases). The germline gives CDR1 SGHRS, CDR2 YFSETQ. This CDR3 is 15 amino acids long. V was cut by 0 bases and J by 1 base, with 11 bases left in between. The CDR3 sequence: CASSLGARGSYEQYF. CDR3 nucleotides: TGCGCCAGCAGCTTGGGAGCTCGGGGATCCTACGAGCAGTACTTC.

V is TRBV28 and J is TRBJ2-2, with 9 bases that match TRBD2. Germline CDR1 MDHEN, CDR2 SYDVKM. The J segment lost 4 bases and the V segment lost 5 bases, leaving 14 bases of the junction unmatched. This CDR3 is built from 18 residues. The CDR3 nucleotides read TGTGCCAGCAGTCTGGGTCCCATACGCGGGAGGGCCACCGGGGAGCTGTTTTTT. Translating it yields CASSLGPIRGRATGELFF.

In its sample, this clone was seen many times. The rearrangement joins TRBV7-2 to TRBJ2-5; D is ambiguous. This CDR3 has 11 residues. Deletions cut 2 bases from V and 5 bases from J, with 3 bases between. CDR1 SGHTA and CDR2 FQGNSA come from the germline V gene. CDR3 sequence: CASSLTETQYF. In DNA form, the CDR3 reads TGTGCCAGCAGCTTAACCGAGACCCAGTACTTC. Full variable domain (rest looked up from reference TRBV7-2 and TRBJ2-5): GAGVSQSPSNKVTEKGKDVELRCDPISGHTALYWYRQSLGQGLEFLIYFQGNSAPDKSGLPSDRFSAERTGGSVSTLTIQRTQQEDSAVYLCASSLTETQYFGPGTRLLVL.

This clone is deemed medium-sized (0.01 to 0.1%). As DNA, the CDR3 is TGTGCCAGCATGAGGGGTAAATTCTACGAGCAGTACTTC. Translation: CASMRGKFYEQYF. The chain is built from TRBV6-2 or TRBV6-3 and TRBJ2-7; perhaps D is TRBD1 or TRBD2 (5 bases each). The CDR3 sequence is 13 residues long. V lost 7 bases and J lost 3, with 13 bases in between. Germline V gene lookup returns CDR1 MNHEY and CDR2 SVGEGT.

Ten or more counts support this clone. V gene TRBV4-1 combines with J gene TRBJ2-7; D is possibly TRBD1 (6 bases). The CDR3 runs 17 residues. V lost 0 bases and J 2 bases, leaving 17 bases between the germline ends. In germline, CDR1 is MGHRA, CDR2 YSYEKL. CDR3 region: CASSQELIGSGAYEQYF. CDR3 bases: TGCGCCAGCAGCCAAGAGTTGATCGGTTCAGGGGCCTACGAGCAGTACTTC.

Note on this clone: At the DNA level, this CDR3 is encoded by other sequences in the same sample as well. The rearrangement links TRBV5-4 to TRBJ2-2; D not resolved. Trimming took off 0 bases at V and 4 bases at J, with 4 bases between the two ends. Germline loops: CDR1 SGHNT, CDR2 YYREEE (reference sequence). The CDR3 runs 13 residues. The CDR3 is CASSLASTGELFF. CDR3 DNA: TGTGCCAGCAGCTTGGCCAGCACCGGGGAGCTGTTTTTT.

Points on this clone: This could be a read error, since a much larger clone is one nucleotide away. The chain is built from TRBV3-1 and TRBJ2-7, with TRBD2 identical over 11 bases. This CDR3 contains 15 residues. The germline V gene encodes CDR1 LGHDT and CDR2 YNNKEL (reference sequence). CDR3 protein: CANSPPRLAGNEQYF. CDR3 DNA sequence: TGTGCCAACAGCCCTCCCCGACTAGCGGGGAACGAGCAGTACTTC.

This clone was detected ten times or more. This chain links TRBV12-3 or TRBV12-4 with TRBJ1-4; D might be TRBD1 (6 bases). The germline V and J ends were trimmed by 6 bases and 4 bases, with 9 bases remaining between them. This CDR3 contains 13 residues. The CDR3 loop is CASRTGRNEKLFF. Written as DNA, the CDR3 is TGTGCCAGCAGGACAGGCCGTAATGAAAAACTGTTTTTT.

V and J are TRBV4-1 and TRBJ2-7, with D tentatively TRBD1 or TRBD2 (5 bases each). Germline assignment: CDR1 MGHRA and CDR2 YSYEKL. The CDR3 spans 14 residues. V was trimmed by 4 bases and J by 0 bases, leaving 10 bases between them. CDR3: CASSLGPRSYEQYF. The CDR3 DNA sequence: TGCGCCAGCAGCCTGGGACCACGCTCCTACGAGCAGTACTTC.

This clone has only a few counts. This may arise from a read error, as a much more abundant clone is one base away. This rearrangement joins TRBV20-1 to TRBJ1-1, with D tentatively TRBD1 (6 bases). Germline V gene data show CDR1 as DFQATT and CDR2 as SNEGSKA (reference sequence). Between the trimmed V and J ends, which lost 5 bases and 4 bases, there was a span of 11 bases. The CDR3 has 12 residues. The CDR3 DNA reads as TGCAGTGCTGAGGGGGGGAGCACTGAAGCTTTCTTT. Amino acids: CSAEGGSTEAFF.

This clone was observed many times. The chain couples TRBV6-5 to TRBJ1-4, with 9 nucleotides matching TRBD1. This CDR3 contains 17 residues. In germline, CDR1 is MNHEY, CDR2 SVGAGI. Losses at the gene ends were 2 bases for V and 0 bases for J; bases not matched to a gene: 4. The chain's CDR3 is CASSYQGQGSTNEKLFF. The CDR3 DNA is TGTGCCAGCAGTTACCAGGGACAGGGCTCAACTAATGAAAAACTGTTTTTT.

Ten or more counts support this clone. This chain joins TRBV7-8 and TRBJ2-1, with 11 nucleotides matching TRBD2. Trimming cost V 6 bases and J 6 bases; bases outside gene matches: 4. The CDR3 is 14 amino acids. Looked up from germline, CDR1 is SGHVS and CDR2 is FQNEAQ. CDR3 DNA sequence: TGTGCCAGCAGAACCGGGACTAGCGGCAATGAGCAGTTCTTC. Protein: CASRTGTSGNEQFF.

This clone has at least ten counts. The DNA of the CDR3 is TGTGCCACCAGCACCACGGAGGGGCAGACAAACTATGGCTACACCTTC. This encodes CATSTTEGQTNYGYTF. This rearrangement joins TRBV15 to TRBJ1-2; possible D gene TRBD1, 5 bases. This CDR3 spans 16 amino acids. V shed 4 bases and J shed 2 bases, with 17 bases lying between them. Germline assignment: CDR1 LNHNV and CDR2 YYDKDF (reference sequence). The full variable domain, in which reference TRBV15 and TRBJ1-2 provide the parts outside the CDR3, is DAMVIQNPRYQVTQFGKPVTLSCSQTLNHNVMYWYQQKSSQAPKLLFHYYDKDFNNEADTPDNFQSRRPNTSFCFLDIRSPGLGDTAMYLCATSTTEGQTNYGYTFGSGTRLTVV.

The sample holds many counts of this clone. The gene calls are TRBV25-1 and TRBJ2-7; weak D call: TRBD2 (5 bases). V gave up 4 bases and J gave up 0 bases, with 10 bases separating them. This CDR3 has 14 residues. The germline gives CDR1 MGHDK, CDR2 SYGVNS. The DNA of the CDR3 is TGTGCCAGCAGTGCTGGCGGGTACTCCTACGAGCAGTACTTC. Amino acid sequence: CASSAGGYSYEQYF.

This clone was recorded a few times. The chain combines TRBV10-2 with TRBJ2-5, with unresolved D. V was pared by 6 bases and J by 5 bases, with 13 bases between. This CDR3 has 13 residues. Looked up from germline, CDR1 is WSHSY and CDR2 is SAAADI. The CDR3 DNA reads as TGCGCCAGCAGCGACATCCTCCGCGAGACCCAGTACTTC. Its translation: CASSDILRETQYF.

The V gene is TRBV27, the J gene TRBJ2-5; D ambiguous. From germline, CDR1 is MNHEY and CDR2 SMNVEV (reference sequence). The germline V and J ends were trimmed by 3 bases and 0 bases, with 5 bases remaining between them. This CDR3 comprises 13 residues. CDR3 amino acids: CASSFLYQETQYF. The CDR3, as DNA: TGTGCCAGCAGTTTCCTTTACCAAGAGACCCAGTACTTC.

This clone was observed many times. The rearrangement links TRBV14 to TRBJ2-5; 11 bases fit TRBD2. Trimming removed 4 bases from V and 2 bases from J; junction bases left unmatched: 6. The CDR3 has 16 amino acids. Germline V gives CDR1 SGHDN, CDR2 FVKESK. This CDR3 reads CASSRWTSGRQETQYF. The CDR3 DNA is TGTGCCAGCAGCCGCTGGACTAGCGGGCGTCAAGAGACCCAGTACTTC.

This clone was seen a few times. The chain is built from TRBV2 and TRBJ1-6, with 7 bases identical to TRBD1. Germline loops: CDR1 SNHLY, CDR2 FYNNEI. The length of the CDR3 is 13 residues. V was pared by 8 bases and J by 6 bases, with 4 bases of the junction left unmatched. The CDR3 is CASRDSLNSPLHF. Written as DNA, the CDR3 is TGTGCCAGCCGGGACAGTCTTAATTCACCCCTCCACTTT.

About this clone itself: This sequence may be a read error, since a much larger clone differs from it by one base. The chain has TRBV4-3 and TRBJ2-7; tentatively, D is TRBD2 (6 bases). Looked up from germline, CDR1 is LGHNA and CDR2 is YSLEER. This CDR3 has 15 residues. The V and J ends lost 0 bases and 9 bases respectively, with 18 bases between them. CDR3 DNA: TGCGCCAGCAGCCAAGATGAGGCAGGCCTGGGGGGGCAGTACTTC. This encodes CASSQDEAGLGGQYF.

This clone has at least ten counts. The rearrangement joins TRBV28 to TRBJ1-1; perhaps TRBD1 as D (6 bases). Germline CDR1 reads MDHEN; CDR2 reads SYDVKM. V lost 3 bases and J 0 bases, leaving 20 bases between the germline ends. This CDR3 spans 18 amino acids. The CDR3 sequence: CASSFGEEDSNMNTEAFF. CDR3 nucleotide sequence: TGTGCCAGCAGTTTCGGAGAGGAGGACAGCAACATGAACACTGAAGCTTTCTTT.

This clone was counted only a few times. The rearrangement uses TRBV28 and TRBJ2-7; D ambiguous. Per germline, CDR1 MDHEN and CDR2 SYDVKM. Trimming removed 5 bases from V and 6 bases from J, with 17 bases in between. The CDR3 sequence is 14 residues long. The chain's CDR3 is CASSQGWSPVEQYF. The CDR3 DNA reads as TGTGCCAGCAGTCAAGGTTGGTCGCCCGTCGAGCAGTACTTC.